Given below is one TCR beta chain in context. These data come from a study of cytomegalovirus exposure and HLA in healthy donors. PCR involved 60 Vbeta and 13 Jbeta primers. Profiled with immunoSEQ multiplex PCR; TCRdb holds only in-frame clones, not every one. Of hundreds of thousands of clones in the sample, 65% to 90% are singletons; the top ten hold about 1.4%. Per germline, CDR1 LNHDA and CDR2 SQIVND (reference sequence). CDR3 length: 15 residues. The V end lost 5 bases, the J end lost 3 bases, and 17 bases lay between the germline ends. The gene calls are TRBV19 and TRBJ2-7, with D tentatively TRBD2 (5 bases). This receptor was taken from a girl under 18 in good health and CMV-seronegative. Sequences were obtained from PBMCs. In DNA, the CDR3 is TGTGCCAGTAGTGATCCTCGCGGGCGTTTCTACGAGCAGTACTTC. Translation gives CASSDPRGRFYEQYF.